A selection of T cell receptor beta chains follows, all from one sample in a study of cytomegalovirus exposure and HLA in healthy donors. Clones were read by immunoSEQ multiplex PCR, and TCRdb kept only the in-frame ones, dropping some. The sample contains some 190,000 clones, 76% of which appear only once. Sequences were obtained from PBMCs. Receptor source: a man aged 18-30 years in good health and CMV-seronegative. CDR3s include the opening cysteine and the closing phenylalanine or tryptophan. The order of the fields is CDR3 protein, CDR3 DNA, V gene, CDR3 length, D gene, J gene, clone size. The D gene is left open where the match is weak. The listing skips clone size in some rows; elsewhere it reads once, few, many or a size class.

CDR3aa: CASSLGGGGGNEQFF
CDR3nt: TGTGCCAGCAGCTTAGGCGGGGGGGGAGGAAATGAGCAGTTCTTC
v_gene: TRBV7-2
len: 15
d_gene: TRBD2
j_gene: TRBJ2-1
abundance: NA

CDR3aa: CASSGGVTAGELFF
CDR3nt: TGTGCCAGCAGTGGCGGGGTTACCGCCGGGGAGCTGTTTTTT
v_gene: TRBV6-1
len: 14
d_gene: NA
j_gene: TRBJ2-2
abundance: once

CDR3aa: CGASVNYEQYF
CDR3nt: TGTGGGGCTAGCGTTAACTACGAGCAGTACTTC
v_gene: TRBV30
len: 11
d_gene: NA
j_gene: TRBJ2-7
abundance: few

CDR3aa: CASSLDLRVPGLAGWGEQYF
CDR3nt: TGTGCCAGCAGCTTAGACCTCCGAGTCCCGGGACTAGCGGGATGGGGCGAGCAGTACTTC
v_gene: TRBV7-8
len: 20
d_gene: TRBD2
j_gene: TRBJ2-7
abundance: NA

CDR3aa: CASSPRDTASSYNEQFF
CDR3nt: TGCGCCAGCAGCCCACGGGACACGGCAAGCTCCTACAATGAGCAGTTCTTC
v_gene: TRBV4-1
len: 17
d_gene: NA
j_gene: TRBJ2-1
abundance: NA

CDR3aa: CAGLDRGGTGELFF
CDR3nt: TGTGCCGGACTAGACAGGGGGGGCACCGGGGAGCTGTTTTTT
v_gene: TRBV28
len: 14
d_gene: TRBD1
j_gene: TRBJ2-2
abundance: NA

CDR3aa: CASRTGDLYEQYF
CDR3nt: TGCGCCAGCAGGACAGGGGACCTCTACGAGCAGTACTTC
v_gene: TRBV10-2
len: 13
d_gene: TRBD1
j_gene: TRBJ2-7
abundance: NA

CDR3aa: CAISDRGQGAEEQYF
CDR3nt: TGTGCCATCAGTGACAGAGGACAGGGGGCGGAAGAGCAGTACTTC
v_gene: TRBV10-3
len: 15
d_gene: TRBD1
j_gene: TRBJ2-5
abundance: NA

CDR3aa: CASSFAGMDEQFF
CDR3nt: TGTGCTAGCAGCTTCGCAGGGATGGATGAGCAGTTCTTC
v_gene: TRBV7-7
len: 13
d_gene: NA
j_gene: TRBJ2-1
abundance: NA

CDR3aa: CSTRVANEQFF
CDR3nt: TGCAGCACCCGAGTCGCCAATGAGCAGTTCTTC
v_gene: TRBV29-1
len: 11
d_gene: NA
j_gene: TRBJ2-1
abundance: few

CDR3aa: CASSPTEGAGHEQYF
CDR3nt: TGTGCCAGCAGCCCAACCGAGGGGGCAGGACACGAGCAGTACTTC
v_gene: TRBV7-9
len: 15
d_gene: TRBD1
j_gene: TRBJ2-7
abundance: NA

CDR3aa: CASSQDYPLGTDTQYF
CDR3nt: TGCGCCAGCAGCCAAGATTACCCTCTCGGGACAGATACGCAGTATTTT
v_gene: TRBV4-1
len: 16
d_gene: NA
j_gene: TRBJ2-3
abundance: NA

CDR3aa: CASSSSGPSYNEQFF
CDR3nt: TGCGCCAGCAGCTCCAGCGGACCCTCCTACAATGAGCAGTTCTTC
v_gene: TRBV5-1
len: 15
d_gene: NA
j_gene: TRBJ2-1
abundance: once

CDR3aa: CAIRPTSGTYEQYF
CDR3nt: TGTGCCATCAGGCCGACTAGCGGGACCTACGAGCAGTACTTC
v_gene: TRBV10-3
len: 14
d_gene: TRBD2
j_gene: TRBJ2-7
abundance: NA

CDR3aa: CASSALGGSGQPQHF
CDR3nt: TGTGCCAGCAGCGCCTTAGGGGGCTCAGGTCAGCCCCAGCATTTT
v_gene: TRBV9
len: 15
d_gene: TRBD1
j_gene: TRBJ1-5
abundance: NA

CDR3aa: CASSTRQGREQYF
CDR3nt: TGCGCCAGCAGCACCCGACAGGGGCGCGAGCAGTACTTC
v_gene: TRBV5-1
len: 13
d_gene: TRBD1
j_gene: TRBJ2-7
abundance: NA

CDR3aa: CASSATLNTEAFF
CDR3nt: TGTGCCAGCAGCGCCACTTTGAACACTGAAGCTTTCTTT
v_gene: TRBV9
len: 13
d_gene: NA
j_gene: TRBJ1-1
abundance: NA

CDR3aa: CASSSGGASYNEQFF
CDR3nt: TGTGCCAGTAGTAGCGGGGGGGCCTCCTACAATGAGCAGTTCTTC
v_gene: TRBV19
len: 15
d_gene: TRBD2
j_gene: TRBJ2-1
abundance: once

CDR3aa: CASRKDRGRNTEAFF
CDR3nt: TGTGCCAGCAGAAAGGACAGGGGAAGAAACACTGAAGCTTTCTTT
v_gene: TRBV6-5
len: 15
d_gene: TRBD1
j_gene: TRBJ1-1
abundance: NA

CDR3aa: CASSEALRRGYTF
CDR3nt: TGTGCCAGCAGTGAGGCACTGAGGAGAGGCTACACCTTC
v_gene: TRBV25-1
len: 13
d_gene: NA
j_gene: TRBJ1-2
abundance: NA

CDR3aa: CASSFSDTWTEAFF
CDR3nt: TGTGCCAGCAGCTTCAGTGACACGTGGACTGAAGCTTTCTTT
v_gene: TRBV5-4
len: 14
d_gene: NA
j_gene: TRBJ1-1
abundance: once

CDR3aa: CASRAPGPGTEAFF
CDR3nt: TGCGCCAGCAGAGCACCGGGCCCGGGGACTGAAGCTTTCTTT
v_gene: TRBV10-1
len: 14
d_gene: NA
j_gene: TRBJ1-1
abundance: NA